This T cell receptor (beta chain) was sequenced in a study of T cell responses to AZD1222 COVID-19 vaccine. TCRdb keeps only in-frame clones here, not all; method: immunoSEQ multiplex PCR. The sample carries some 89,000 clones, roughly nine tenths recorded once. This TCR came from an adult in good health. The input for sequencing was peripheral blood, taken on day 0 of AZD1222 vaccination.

CDR3 in amino acids: CASSRGRGQGTGELFF. The CDR3 DNA reads as TGTGCCAGCAGCCGAGGCAGGGGGCAAGGCACCGGGGAGCTGTTTTTT. The V call is TRBV2, the J call TRBJ2-2, with 8 bases identical to TRBD1. The CDR3 contains 16 residues. The V gene's germline CDR1 is SNHLY and CDR2 FYNNEI. V lost 6 bases to trimming and J lost 4 bases; unmatched junction nucleotides: 10.